This T cell receptor beta chain was identified in a study of OX40 agonist ivuxolimab in advanced cancers. About the study: From roughly 20 to 90 years was the age range, with a mean of around 54 years, and over 70% were male.

TCRdb's copy holds only in-frame clones and misses some; the assay was immunoSEQ multiplex PCR. The data contain tens of thousands of clones, around 94% of them singletons. V lost 2 bases to trimming and J lost 4 bases, with 3 bases between them. CDR3 length: 11 amino acids. Germline assignment: CDR1 SGHDT and CDR2 YYEEEE. Researchers took blood at baseline, on cycle 4 day 1, and on cycle 7 day 1. This receptor was obtained from an adult with an advanced solid tumor such as melanoma, head and neck, liver or kidney cancer. Source: CD4+ or CD8+ T cells sorted from blood, taken in a trial of the OX40 agonist ivuxolimab. The rearrangement uses TRBV5-6 and TRBJ1-1; D is undetermined. CDR3 protein: CASSLGTEAFF. DNA for the CDR3: TGTGCCAGCAGCTTAGGCACTGAAGCTTTCTTT.